The 13 T cell receptor beta chains given below trace back to one sample, sequenced in a study of blood T cell repertoires in COVID-19. Only in-frame clones appear in the TCRdb table, and some are missing; sequencing was by immunoSEQ multiplex PCR. The sample lists around 250,000 clones, around four fifths occurring once. The sequenced material came from peripheral blood. The origin of the receptors is a man older than 75 with acute or convalescent COVID-19.

There are a few counts of this clone. This sequence joins TRBV18 and TRBJ2-1; 8 positions match TRBD2. Germline CDR1 KGHSH, CDR2 LQKENI. The length of the CDR3 is 15 residues. After removal of 2 bases from V and 4 bases from J, the junction contained 4 bases not matched to a gene. Written as DNA, the CDR3 is TGTGCCAGCTCACCAGACAGCGGGAGTTACAATGAGCAGTTCTTC. The encoded protein is CASSPDSGSYNEQFF.

The chain employs TRBV28 and TRBJ1-2; weak D call: TRBD1 (5 bases). Germline assignment: CDR1 MDHEN and CDR2 SYDVKM. V lost 7 bases and J 13 bases, leaving 19 bases between the germline ends. The CDR3 length is 12 residues. CDR3 sequence reads: CASTQTPWDFTF. CDR3 nucleotide sequence: TGTGCCAGCACACAGACCCCCTGGGACTTCACCTTC.

This CDR3 reads CASSESYGYTF. CDR3 DNA: TGTGCCAGCAGTGAATCTTATGGCTACACCTTC. The V and J genes are TRBV6-1 and TRBJ1-2; D ambiguous. CDR1 MNHNS and CDR2 SASEGT come from the germline V gene. V lost 2 bases and J lost 5, with 3 bases in between. CDR3 length: 11 residues.

The chain carries TRBV6-5 and TRBJ2-3, with TRBD2 matching 7 bases. Germline V gene data show CDR1 as MNHEY and CDR2 as SVGAGI. Trimming cost V 6 bases and J 5 bases; bases outside gene matches: 8. The CDR3 is made up of 14 amino acids. The CDR3 is CASRGGGLGDTQYF. CDR3 nucleotides: TGTGCCAGCAGGGGGGGAGGACTAGGAGATACGCAGTATTTT.

Points on this clone: One junction end does not reproduce the germline sequence, and a read error may be involved. The J gene is TRBJ2-7, the V gene TRBV5-1; TRBD1 matches 12 bases. CDR3 length equals 15 residues. Per the germline V gene, CDR1 is SGHRS and CDR2 is YFSETQ. The CDR3 loop is CASSLGTGGSSEQYF. The CDR3 bases are TGCGCCAGCAGCTTAGGGACAGGGGGCTCCTCCGAGCAGTACTTC.

This clone has a handful of counts. J is TRBJ1-2 and V is TRBV11-2; D is ambiguous. The CDR3 sequence is 14 residues long. Trimming pared 1 base from V and 5 bases from J, leaving 11 bases between. Germline lookup yields CDR1 SGHAT and CDR2 FQNNGV. This CDR3 is CASSLGTAFYGYTF. The CDR3 DNA reads as TGTGCCAGCAGCTTAGGGACTGCCTTTTATGGCTACACCTTC.

This chain's CDR3 is CASSLGSGQGRAEAFF. CDR3 DNA sequence: TGCGCCAGCAGCTTGGGGTCCGGACAGGGGCGGGCTGAAGCTTTCTTT. The J gene is TRBJ1-1, the V gene TRBV5-1, with TRBD1 matching 9 bases. Trimming took 0 bases from V and 6 from J; bases not matched to a gene: 9. Germline V gene data show CDR1 as SGHRS and CDR2 as YFSETQ. The CDR3 consists of 16 residues.

The chain links TRBV24-1 to TRBJ2-4, with 8 bases that match TRBD1. CDR3 length: 16 residues. Unmatched junction bases numbered 4, after V lost 4 bases and J lost 0 bases. Germline values: CDR1 KGHDR, CDR2 SFDVKD. The CDR3 region has the DNA TGTGCCACCAGTGAAAACACAGGGGGAGCCAAAAACATTCAGTACTTC. This codes for CATSENTGGAKNIQYF.

The rearrangement links TRBV19 to TRBJ1-6; the match to TRBD1 covers 8 bases. The germline gives CDR1 LNHDA, CDR2 SQIVND (reference sequence). The CDR3 spans 15 residues. Trimming took 6 bases from V and 7 from J; bases not matched to a gene: 8. CDR3 in amino acids: CASSQLGQGNSPLHF. The CDR3 region has the DNA TGTGCCAGTAGCCAACTCGGACAGGGCAATTCACCCCTCCACTTT.

This clone has just one count. The chain is built from TRBV6-2 or TRBV6-3 and TRBJ1-1, with 7 bases lining up with TRBD1. Germline trimming cut 2 bases from V and 0 bases from J; bases unmatched to any gene: 6. Per the germline V gene, CDR1 is MNHEY and CDR2 is SVGEGT. This CDR3 is built from 16 residues. The CDR3 loop reads CASSYTPGGMNTEAFF. CDR3 nucleotides: TGTGCCAGCAGTTACACTCCAGGGGGGATGAACACTGAAGCTTTCTTT.

The rearrangement links TRBV2 to TRBJ1-4, with TRBD1 matching 7 bases. The CDR3 is made up of 16 amino acids. Germline CDR1 is SNHLY and CDR2 is FYNNEI. J was trimmed by 3 bases and V by 5 bases; bases with no gene match: 9. CDR3 loop: CASSPDRAESNEKLFF. CDR3 coding DNA: TGTGCCAGCAGTCCTGACAGGGCAGAGTCTAATGAAAAACTGTTTTTT.

The genes are TRBV2 and TRBJ2-7, with 13 bases matching TRBD2. J lost 6 bases, V lost 11 bases, and 7 bases had no gene match. CDR1 is SNHLY and CDR2 is FYNNEI in the germline V gene. The CDR3 has 13 amino acids. The CDR3 loop is CAGGLAGLGEQYF. CDR3 DNA: TGTGCCGGGGGACTAGCGGGGCTTGGCGAGCAGTACTTC.

The rearrangement links TRBV27 to TRBJ2-4; TRBD2 is a possible D gene (5 bases). This CDR3 comprises 16 residues. Germline V gene data show CDR1 as MNHEY and CDR2 as SMNVEV (reference sequence). V lost 5 bases and J 0 bases, leaving 14 bases between the germline ends. CDR3: CASSLADLEAKNIQYF. The CDR3 region has the DNA TGTGCCAGCAGTCTAGCCGACCTAGAAGCCAAAAACATTCAGTACTTC.